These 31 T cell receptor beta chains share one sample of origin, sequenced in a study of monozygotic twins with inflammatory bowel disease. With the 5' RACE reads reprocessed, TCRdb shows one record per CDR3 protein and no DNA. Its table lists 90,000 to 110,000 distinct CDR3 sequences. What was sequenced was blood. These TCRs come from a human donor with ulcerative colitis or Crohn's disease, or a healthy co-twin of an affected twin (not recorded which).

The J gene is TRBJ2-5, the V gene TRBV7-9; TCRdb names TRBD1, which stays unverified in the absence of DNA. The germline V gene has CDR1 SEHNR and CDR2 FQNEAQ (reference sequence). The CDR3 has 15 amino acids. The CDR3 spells CASSLGALGGETQYF.

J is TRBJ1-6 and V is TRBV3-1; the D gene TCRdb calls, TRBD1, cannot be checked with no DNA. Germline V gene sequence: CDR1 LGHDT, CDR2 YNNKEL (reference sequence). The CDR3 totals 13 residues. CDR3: CASSQGGNSPLHF. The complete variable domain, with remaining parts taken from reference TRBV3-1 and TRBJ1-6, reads DTAVSQTPKYLVTQMGNDKSIKCEQNLGHDTMYWYKQDSKKFLKIMFSYNNKELIINETVPNRFSPKSPDKAHLNLHINSLELGDSAVYFCASSQGGNSPLHFGNGTRLTVT.

The CDR3 here is CASRSSGRDYEQYF. This chain links TRBV6-2 or TRBV6-3 with TRBJ2-7; absent DNA, TCRdb's TRBD2 call cannot be checked. The V gene's germline CDR1 is MNHEY and CDR2 SVGEGT. This CDR3 contains 14 residues.

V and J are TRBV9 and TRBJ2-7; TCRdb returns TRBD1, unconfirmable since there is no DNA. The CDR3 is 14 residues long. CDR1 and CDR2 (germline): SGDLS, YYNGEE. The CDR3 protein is CASTPDTGSYEQYF.

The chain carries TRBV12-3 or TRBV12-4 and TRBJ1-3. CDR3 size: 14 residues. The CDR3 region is CASSSIGVGNTIYF.

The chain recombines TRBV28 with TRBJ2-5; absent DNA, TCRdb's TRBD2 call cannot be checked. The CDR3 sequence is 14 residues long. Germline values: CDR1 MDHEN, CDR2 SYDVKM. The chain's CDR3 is CASSPPGLEETQYF.

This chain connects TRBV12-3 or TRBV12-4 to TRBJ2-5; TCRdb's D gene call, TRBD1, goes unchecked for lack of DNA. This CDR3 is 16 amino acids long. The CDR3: CASSALQGPPQETQYF.

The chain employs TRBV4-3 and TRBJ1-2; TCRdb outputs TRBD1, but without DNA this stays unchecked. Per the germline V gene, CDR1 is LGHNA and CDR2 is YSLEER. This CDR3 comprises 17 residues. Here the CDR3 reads CASSHRDRTHKNYGYTF.

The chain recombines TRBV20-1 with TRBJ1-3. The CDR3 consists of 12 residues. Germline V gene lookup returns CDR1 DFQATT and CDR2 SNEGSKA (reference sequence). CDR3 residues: CSAKGGGDTIYF.

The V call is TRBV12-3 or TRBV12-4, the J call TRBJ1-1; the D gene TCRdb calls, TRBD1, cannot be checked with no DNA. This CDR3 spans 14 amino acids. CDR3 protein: CASSLETGALKAFF.

The CDR3 loop is CASSVKAGSGGYTF. The rearrangement links TRBV4-2 to TRBJ1-2; TCRdb picks TRBD1, but there is no DNA to check that call. This CDR3 contains 14 residues. The germline CDR1 and CDR2 sequences are LGHNA and YNFKEQ.

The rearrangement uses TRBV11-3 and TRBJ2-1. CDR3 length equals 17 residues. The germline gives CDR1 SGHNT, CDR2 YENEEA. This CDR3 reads CASSLVSEITSYNEQFF.

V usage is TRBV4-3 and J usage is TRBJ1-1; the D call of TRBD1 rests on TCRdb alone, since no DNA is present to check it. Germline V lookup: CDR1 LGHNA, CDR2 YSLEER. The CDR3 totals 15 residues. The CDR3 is CASSHRTGGNTEPFF.

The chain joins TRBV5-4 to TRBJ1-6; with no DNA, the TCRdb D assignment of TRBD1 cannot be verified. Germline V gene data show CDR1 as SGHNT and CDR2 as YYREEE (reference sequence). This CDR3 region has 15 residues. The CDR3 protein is CASSLERGRYSPLHF. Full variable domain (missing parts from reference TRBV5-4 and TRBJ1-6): ETGVTQSPTHLIKTRGQQVTLRCSSQSGHNTVSWYQQALGQGPQFIFQYYREEENGRGNFPPRFSGLQFPNYSSELNVNALELDDSALYLCASSLERGRYSPLHFGNGTRLTVT.

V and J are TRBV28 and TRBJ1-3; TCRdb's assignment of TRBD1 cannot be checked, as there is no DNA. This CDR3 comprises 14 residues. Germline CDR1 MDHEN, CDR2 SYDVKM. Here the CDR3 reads CASQGGRAGNTIYF.

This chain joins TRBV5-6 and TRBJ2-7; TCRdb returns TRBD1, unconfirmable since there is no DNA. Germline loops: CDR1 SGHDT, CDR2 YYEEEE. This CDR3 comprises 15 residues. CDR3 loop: CASSFGQGRWGEQYF.

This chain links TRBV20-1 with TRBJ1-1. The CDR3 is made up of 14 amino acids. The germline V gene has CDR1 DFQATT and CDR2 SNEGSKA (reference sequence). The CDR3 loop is CSARVGTLDAEAFF.

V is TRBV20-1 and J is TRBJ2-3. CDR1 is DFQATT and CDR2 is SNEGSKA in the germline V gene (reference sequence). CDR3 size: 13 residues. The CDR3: CSALGSSTDTQYF.

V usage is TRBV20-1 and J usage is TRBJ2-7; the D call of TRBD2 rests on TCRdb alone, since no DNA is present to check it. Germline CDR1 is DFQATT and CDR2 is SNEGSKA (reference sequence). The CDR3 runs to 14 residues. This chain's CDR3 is CSAARVDIVYEQYF.

The CDR3 sequence: CASSFSRDQGPYGYTF. This chain links TRBV7-2 with TRBJ1-2; the D gene TCRdb calls, TRBD1, cannot be checked with no DNA. Germline V gives CDR1 SGHTA, CDR2 FQGNSA. The length of the CDR3 is 16 residues.

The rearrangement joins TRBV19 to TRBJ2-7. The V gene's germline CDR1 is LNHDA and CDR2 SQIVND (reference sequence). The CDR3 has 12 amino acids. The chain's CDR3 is CASAGGSNEQYF. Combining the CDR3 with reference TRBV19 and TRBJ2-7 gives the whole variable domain DGGITQSPKYLFRKEGQNVTLSCEQNLNHDAMYWYRQDPGQGLRLIYYSQIVNDFQKGDIAEGYSVSREKKESFPLTVTSAQKNPTAFYLCASAGGSNEQYFGPGTRLTVT.

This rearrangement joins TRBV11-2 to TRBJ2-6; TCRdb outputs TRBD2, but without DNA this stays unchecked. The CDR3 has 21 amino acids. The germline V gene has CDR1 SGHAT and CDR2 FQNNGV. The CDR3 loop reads CASSPGGLARSNTSGANVLTF.

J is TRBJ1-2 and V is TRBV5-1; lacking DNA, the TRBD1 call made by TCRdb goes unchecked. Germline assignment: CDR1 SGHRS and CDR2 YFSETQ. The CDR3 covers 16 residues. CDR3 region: CASSSGGFPINYGYTF.

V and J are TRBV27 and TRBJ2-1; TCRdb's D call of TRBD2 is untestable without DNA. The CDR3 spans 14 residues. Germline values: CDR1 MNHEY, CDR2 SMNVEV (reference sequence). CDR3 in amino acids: CASSLPGPIDEQFF.

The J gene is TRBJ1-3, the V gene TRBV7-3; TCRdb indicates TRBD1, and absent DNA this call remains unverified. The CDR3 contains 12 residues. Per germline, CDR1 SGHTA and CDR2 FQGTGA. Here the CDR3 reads CASGSGENTIYF.

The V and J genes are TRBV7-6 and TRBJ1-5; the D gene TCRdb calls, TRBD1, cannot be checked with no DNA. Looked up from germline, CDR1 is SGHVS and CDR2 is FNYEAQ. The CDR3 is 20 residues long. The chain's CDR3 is CASTSLPFAGGVLGNQPQHF.

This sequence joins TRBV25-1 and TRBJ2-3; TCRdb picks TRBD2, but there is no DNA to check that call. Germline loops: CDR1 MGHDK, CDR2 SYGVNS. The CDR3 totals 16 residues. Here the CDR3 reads CASSALSGGGRDTQYF.

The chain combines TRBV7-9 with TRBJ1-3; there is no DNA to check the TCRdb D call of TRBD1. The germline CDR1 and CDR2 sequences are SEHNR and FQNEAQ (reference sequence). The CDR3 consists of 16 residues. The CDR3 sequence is CASSQPLRDIGNTIYF. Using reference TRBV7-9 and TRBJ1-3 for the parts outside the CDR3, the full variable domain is DTGVSQNPRHKITKRGQNVTFRCDPISEHNRLYWYRQTLGQGPEFLTYFQNEAQLEKSRLLSDRFSAERPKGSFSTLEIQRTEQGDSAMYLCASSQPLRDIGNTIYFGEGSWLTVV.

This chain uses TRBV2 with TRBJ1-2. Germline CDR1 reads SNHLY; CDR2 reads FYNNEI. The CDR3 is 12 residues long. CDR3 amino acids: CASSARVYGYTF.

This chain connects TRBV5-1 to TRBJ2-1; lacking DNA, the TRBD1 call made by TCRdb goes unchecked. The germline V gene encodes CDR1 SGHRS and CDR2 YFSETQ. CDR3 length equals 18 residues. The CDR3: CASSLAPTGTGGSNEQFF.

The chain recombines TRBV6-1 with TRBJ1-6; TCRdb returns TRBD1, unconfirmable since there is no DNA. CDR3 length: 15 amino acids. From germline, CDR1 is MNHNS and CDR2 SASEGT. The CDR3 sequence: CASTRAGTDDSPLHF.